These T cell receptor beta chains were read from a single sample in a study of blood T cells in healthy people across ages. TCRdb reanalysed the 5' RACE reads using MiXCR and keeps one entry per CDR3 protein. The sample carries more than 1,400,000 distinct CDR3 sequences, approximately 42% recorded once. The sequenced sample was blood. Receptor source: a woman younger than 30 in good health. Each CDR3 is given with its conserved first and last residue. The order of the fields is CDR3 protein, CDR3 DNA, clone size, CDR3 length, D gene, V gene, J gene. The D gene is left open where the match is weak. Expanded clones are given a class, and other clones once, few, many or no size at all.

CDR3: CASSQDTTSGIYNEQYF
DNA: TGTGCCAGCAGCCAAGACACGACTAGCGGAATTTACAATGAGCAGTACTTC
size: NA
length: 17
D: TRBD2
V: TRBV3-1
J: TRBJ2-5

CDR3: CASSLGGAGMDEKLFF
DNA: TGCGCCAGCAGCTTGGGGGGGGCAGGAATGGATGAAAAACTGTTTTTT
size: NA
length: 16
D: NA
V: TRBV5-1
J: TRBJ1-4

CDR3: CASSQGHSSTPIEQYF
DNA: TGCGCCAGCAGCCAGGGCCACTCATCAACCCCGATCGAGCAGTACTTC
size: once
length: 16
D: NA
V: TRBV5-1
J: TRBJ2-7

CDR3: CAIGRAGVNEQFF
DNA: TGTGCCATAGGACGAGCGGGGGTCAATGAGCAGTTCTTC
size: NA
length: 13
D: TRBD2
V: TRBV10-3
J: TRBJ2-1

CDR3: CSVTAWDSSSYEQYF
DNA: TGCAGCGTTACAGCCTGGGACTCGAGCTCCTACGAGCAGTACTTC
size: NA
length: 15
D: NA
V: TRBV29-1
J: TRBJ2-7

CDR3: CAGSQGAPADYGYTF
DNA: TGTGCCGGCAGCCAAGGGGCCCCAGCGGACTATGGCTACACCTTC
size: NA
length: 15
D: NA
V: TRBV4-2
J: TRBJ1-2

CDR3: CATSAPRGGSQETQYF
DNA: TGTGCCACCAGTGCACCCAGGGGAGGGTCCCAAGAGACCCAGTACTTC
size: few
length: 16
D: NA
V: TRBV24-1
J: TRBJ2-5

CDR3: CSASKEDPTDTQYF
DNA: TGCAGTGCCTCCAAGGAGGATCCCACAGATACGCAGTATTTT
size: NA
length: 14
D: NA
V: TRBV20-1
J: TRBJ2-3

CDR3: CASSYSGQGHGYTF
DNA: TGTGCCAGCAGTTACTCGGGACAGGGGCATGGCTACACCTTC
size: NA
length: 14
D: TRBD1
V: TRBV6-5
J: TRBJ1-2

CDR3: CASMLAGGHNEQFF
DNA: TGTGCCAGCATGCTAGCGGGAGGCCACAATGAGCAGTTCTTC
size: NA
length: 14
D: TRBD2
V: TRBV2
J: TRBJ2-1

CDR3: CASSGGALSGANVLTF
DNA: TGTGCCAGCAGCGGGGGGGCGCTGTCTGGGGCCAACGTCCTGACTTTC
size: NA
length: 16
D: NA
V: TRBV9
J: TRBJ2-6

CDR3: CASSYPILLGFYEQYF
DNA: TGTGCCAGCAGTTACCCGATTCTGCTTGGGTTCTACGAGCAGTACTTC
size: few
length: 16
D: NA
V: TRBV6-5
J: TRBJ2-7

CDR3: CSASSGFSYEQYF
DNA: TGCAGTGCGAGTAGCGGTTTTTCCTACGAGCAGTACTTC
size: few
length: 13
D: NA
V: TRBV20-1
J: TRBJ2-7

CDR3: CSAGGPSYEQYF
DNA: TGCAGTGCCGGGGGGCCCTCCTACGAGCAGTACTTC
size: NA
length: 12
D: NA
V: TRBV20-1
J: TRBJ2-7

CDR3: CASSNRGGPDTQYF
DNA: TGTGCCAGCAGCAATAGGGGGGGGCCAGATACGCAGTATTTT
size: few
length: 14
D: NA
V: TRBV7-2
J: TRBJ2-3

CDR3: CASSLRETSAHTQYF
DNA: TGTGCCAGCAGCTTGAGGGAGACTAGCGCGCATACGCAGTATTTT
size: NA
length: 15
D: TRBD2
V: TRBV5-8
J: TRBJ2-3

CDR3: CASSRNRDYGETQYF
DNA: TGTGCCAGCAGCCGGAACCGGGACTATGGGGAGACCCAGTACTTC
size: NA
length: 15
D: TRBD2
V: TRBV4-2
J: TRBJ2-5

CDR3: CATSRDFGVVYGYTF
DNA: TGTGCCACCAGCAGAGATTTTGGGGTTGTCTATGGCTACACCTTC
size: NA
length: 15
D: NA
V: TRBV15
J: TRBJ1-2

CDR3: CARSKGEQGYEQYF
DNA: TGTGCCCGCAGCAAAGGGGAACAGGGTTACGAGCAGTACTTC
size: NA
length: 14
D: NA
V: TRBV21-1
J: TRBJ2-7

CDR3: CASSGYGDTEAFF
DNA: TGCGCCAGCAGCGGCTACGGAGACACTGAAGCTTTCTTT
size: NA
length: 13
D: NA
V: TRBV5-1
J: TRBJ1-1

CDR3: CASSYGSGTDTYEQYF
DNA: TGTGCCAGCAGTTACGGCTCGGGGACCGACACCTACGAGCAGTACTTC
size: few
length: 16
D: NA
V: TRBV6-6
J: TRBJ2-7

CDR3: CASSYTGTLSYNEQFF
DNA: TGTGCCAGCAGTTACACGGGAACCCTCTCCTACAATGAGCAGTTCTTC
size: few
length: 16
D: NA
V: TRBV6-5
J: TRBJ2-1

CDR3: CASSLDGPSGANVLTF
DNA: TGCGCCAGCAGCTTGGACGGTCCCTCTGGGGCCAACGTCCTGACTTTC
size: NA
length: 16
D: NA
V: TRBV5-1
J: TRBJ2-6

CDR3: CAISEQQGRQPQHF
DNA: TGTGCCATCAGTGAGCAGCAGGGCAGGCAGCCCCAGCATTTT
size: NA
length: 14
D: NA
V: TRBV10-3
J: TRBJ1-5

CDR3: CASSLAPGLAGGREQYF
DNA: TGTGCCAGCAGCTTAGCACCGGGACTAGCGGGAGGTCGGGAGCAGTACTTC
size: NA
length: 17
D: TRBD2
V: TRBV7-9
J: TRBJ2-5

CDR3: CASSLKETLLTGELFF
DNA: TGCGCCAGCAGCTTGAAAGAGACTCTTCTCACCGGGGAGCTGTTTTTT
size: many
length: 16
D: NA
V: TRBV5-1
J: TRBJ2-2

CDR3: CAWSVRPGLDTDTQYF
DNA: TGTGCCTGGAGTGTACGGCCGGGACTGGACACAGATACGCAGTATTTT
size: NA
length: 16
D: NA
V: TRBV30
J: TRBJ2-3

CDR3: CSASQYRSTNEKLFF
DNA: TGCAGTGCTAGTCAATACAGGTCGACTAATGAAAAACTGTTTTTT
size: NA
length: 15
D: NA
V: TRBV20-1
J: TRBJ1-4

CDR3: CASSQATRLGTQYF
DNA: TGTGCCAGCAGCCAAGCGACTAGATTAGGGACCCAGTACTTC
size: few
length: 14
D: NA
V: TRBV4-2
J: TRBJ2-5

CDR3: CAIGGGGVSLGNVLTF
DNA: TGTGCCATCGGTGGGGGAGGCGTCTCTCTTGGCAACGTCCTGACTTTC
size: NA
length: 16
D: NA
V: TRBV10-3
J: TRBJ2-6

CDR3: CASNRGLLGNTEAFF
DNA: TGCGCCAGCAACAGGGGGCTTCTTGGGAACACTGAAGCTTTCTTT
size: NA
length: 15
D: TRBD1
V: TRBV4-1
J: TRBJ1-1

CDR3: CATSGRGIAGECKEQFF
DNA: TGTGCCACCAGCGGAAGGGGCATAGCGGGAGAATGCAAGGAGCAGTTCTTC
size: NA
length: 17
D: TRBD2
V: TRBV24-1
J: TRBJ2-1

CDR3: CASSFQQDTQYF
DNA: TGTGCCAGCAGTTTCCAGCAGGATACGCAGTATTTT
size: few
length: 12
D: NA
V: TRBV12-3/TRBV12-4
J: TRBJ2-3

CDR3: CATCEGRAPSYEQYF
DNA: TGTGCCACTTGCGAGGGCCGGGCGCCTAGCTACGAGCAGTACTTC
size: few
length: 15
D: NA
V: TRBV6-5
J: TRBJ2-7

CDR3: CATSGRGTSGANVLTF
DNA: TGTGCCACAAGCGGCAGGGGGACCTCTGGGGCCAACGTCCTGACTTTC
size: once
length: 16
D: TRBD1
V: TRBV10-3
J: TRBJ2-6

CDR3: CASSQQGGSAGELFF
DNA: TGTGCCAGCAGCCAGCAAGGCGGGAGCGCCGGGGAGCTGTTTTTT
size: NA
length: 15
D: TRBD2
V: TRBV4-2
J: TRBJ2-2

CDR3: CASSDLAGVGEQYF
DNA: TGCGCCAGCAGTGACCTAGCGGGAGTTGGGGAGCAGTACTTC
size: few
length: 14
D: TRBD2
V: TRBV10-1
J: TRBJ2-7

CDR3: CVSSQDQTGASEAFF
DNA: TGCGTCAGCAGCCAAGATCAGACAGGGGCGTCTGAAGCTTTCTTT
size: NA
length: 15
D: TRBD1
V: TRBV4-3
J: TRBJ1-1

CDR3: CASSHVTGGGGYEQYF
DNA: TGTGCCAGCAGCCATGTCACAGGGGGAGGAGGCTACGAGCAGTACTTC
size: few
length: 16
D: TRBD1
V: TRBV14
J: TRBJ2-7

CDR3: CASSLVASGRGNEQFF
DNA: TGTGCCAGCAGCTTAGTGGCTAGCGGGAGAGGGAATGAGCAGTTCTTC
size: few
length: 16
D: TRBD2
V: TRBV7-9
J: TRBJ2-1

CDR3: CASSQEIPLSDWSSYNEQYF
DNA: TGCGCCAGCAGCCAAGAGATCCCGTTGTCGGATTGGAGCTCCTACAATGAGCAGTACTTC
size: NA
length: 20
D: NA
V: TRBV4-1
J: TRBJ2-7

CDR3: CASSLTEADTQYF
DNA: TGTGCCAGCAGCTTAACGGAGGCAGATACGCAGTATTTT
size: few
length: 13
D: NA
V: TRBV7-3
J: TRBJ2-3

CDR3: CASSPPTYGQETQYF
DNA: TGTGCCAGCTCACCACCTACCTACGGACAAGAGACCCAGTACTTC
size: NA
length: 15
D: NA
V: TRBV18
J: TRBJ2-5

CDR3: CSARRRAGEQYF
DNA: TGCAGTGCTAGACGGAGGGCGGGGGAGCAGTACTTC
size: NA
length: 12
D: NA
V: TRBV20-1
J: TRBJ2-7

CDR3: CASSLSSEAYGYTF
DNA: TGTGCCAGCAGCTTATCCTCGGAGGCCTATGGCTACACCTTC
size: NA
length: 14
D: NA
V: TRBV7-9
J: TRBJ1-2

CDR3: CAISGSGGAREQYF
DNA: TGTGCCATCAGCGGTAGCGGGGGGGCACGGGAGCAGTACTTC
size: NA
length: 14
D: TRBD2
V: TRBV10-3
J: TRBJ2-7

CDR3: CSVEIQVGLNTGELFF
DNA: TGCAGCGTTGAAATTCAGGTCGGGCTGAACACCGGGGAGCTGTTTTTT
size: NA
length: 16
D: NA
V: TRBV29-1
J: TRBJ2-2

CDR3: CSAQAGGSVSYEQYF
DNA: TGCAGTGCTCAGGCCGGGGGTAGCGTATCCTACGAGCAGTACTTC
size: NA
length: 15
D: NA
V: TRBV20-1
J: TRBJ2-7

CDR3: CSASSRGSEKLFF
DNA: TGCAGTGCTAGTTCCAGGGGGAGTGAAAAACTGTTTTTT
size: few
length: 13
D: TRBD1
V: TRBV20-1
J: TRBJ1-4

CDR3: CASSPWRGAGETEAFF
DNA: TGTGCCAGCAGCCCATGGAGGGGGGCGGGGGAAACTGAAGCTTTCTTT
size: NA
length: 16
D: NA
V: TRBV3-1
J: TRBJ1-1

CDR3: CSARGGGNEQFF
DNA: TGCAGTGCGCGTGGGGGAGGCAATGAGCAGTTCTTC
size: many
length: 12
D: NA
V: TRBV20-1
J: TRBJ2-1

CDR3: CASRLDLPGQFF
DNA: TGTGCCAGCAGACTTGACCTCCCGGGGCAGTTCTTC
size: few
length: 12
D: NA
V: TRBV12-3/TRBV12-4
J: TRBJ2-1

CDR3: CATEGDTNYGYTF
DNA: TGTGCCACGGAAGGAGATACTAACTATGGCTACACCTTC
size: NA
length: 13
D: NA
V: TRBV10-3
J: TRBJ1-2

CDR3: CSAHSQGAANTGELFF
DNA: TGCAGTGCACACTCACAGGGGGCTGCGAACACCGGGGAGCTGTTTTTT
size: NA
length: 16
D: TRBD1
V: TRBV20-1
J: TRBJ2-2

CDR3: CASTESWTRPDEQYF
DNA: TGTGCCAGCACCGAGAGCTGGACACGGCCTGACGAGCAGTACTTC
size: NA
length: 15
D: NA
V: TRBV6-6
J: TRBJ2-7

CDR3: CSLRTGLSSLVTQYF
DNA: TGCAGTCTTCGGACGGGACTCTCTAGCCTCGTTACGCAGTATTTT
size: NA
length: 15
D: NA
V: TRBV29-1
J: TRBJ2-3

CDR3: CASSPRGGQEGYTF
DNA: TGTGCCAGCTCACCACGGGGGGGACAGGAGGGCTACACCTTC
size: NA
length: 14
D: TRBD1
V: TRBV18
J: TRBJ1-2

CDR3: CASRYGTWPPPPNNEQYF
DNA: TGTGCCAGCAGATACGGGACGTGGCCCCCCCCCCCTAACAATGAGCAGTACTTC
size: NA
length: 18
D: NA
V: TRBV7-2
J: TRBJ2-7

CDR3: CAWSVSDTHEQYF
DNA: TGTGCCTGGAGTGTTTCCGACACCCACGAGCAGTACTTC
size: NA
length: 13
D: NA
V: TRBV30
J: TRBJ2-7

CDR3: CASSLDRASSYNEQFF
DNA: TGTGCCAGCAGCCTTGACAGGGCTAGCTCCTACAATGAGCAGTTCTTC
size: few
length: 16
D: TRBD1
V: TRBV7-2
J: TRBJ2-1